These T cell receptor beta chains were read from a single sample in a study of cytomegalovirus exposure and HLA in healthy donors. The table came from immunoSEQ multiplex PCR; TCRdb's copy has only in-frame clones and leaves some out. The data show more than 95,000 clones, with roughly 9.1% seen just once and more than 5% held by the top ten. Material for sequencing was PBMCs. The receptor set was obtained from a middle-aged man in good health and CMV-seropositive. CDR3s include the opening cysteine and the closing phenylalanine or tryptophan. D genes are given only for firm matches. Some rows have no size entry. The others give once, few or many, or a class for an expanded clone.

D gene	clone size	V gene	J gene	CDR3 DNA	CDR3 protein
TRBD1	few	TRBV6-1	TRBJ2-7	TGTGCCAGCACCGGGACAGGGCTCCACGAGCAGTACTTC	CASTGTGLHEQYF
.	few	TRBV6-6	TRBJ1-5	TGTGCCAGCAGCCCTGACACTAGCAATCAGCCCCAGCATTTT	CASSPDTSNQPQHF
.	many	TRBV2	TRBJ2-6	TGTGCCAGCAGTGATCGGGGGGGGGCCAACGTCCTGACTTTC	CASSDRGGANVLTF
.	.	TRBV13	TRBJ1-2	TGTGCCAGCAGCTCCGGGACTACCGAGGGCTACACCTTC	CASSSGTTEGYTF
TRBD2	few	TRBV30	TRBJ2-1	TGTGCCTGGACCCTGACTAGCGGGAGACGGTATGAGCAGTTCTTC	CAWTLTSGRRYEQFF
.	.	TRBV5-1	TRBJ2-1	TGCGCCAGCAGTATGGTTAGAGGTTACGGAGAGCAGTTCTTC	CASSMVRGYGEQFF
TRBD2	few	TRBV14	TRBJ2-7	TGTGCCAGCAGCTCTCTAGCGGGAAATTACTACGAGCAGTACTTC	CASSSLAGNYYEQYF
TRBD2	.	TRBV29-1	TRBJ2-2	TGCAGCGCCACCGCCGGGACTAGCGGGAACACCGGGGAGCTGTTTTTT	CSATAGTSGNTGELFF
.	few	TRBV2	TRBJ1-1	TGTGCCAGCAGTGAAGACAACAGCGAAGCTTTCTTT	CASSEDNSEAFF
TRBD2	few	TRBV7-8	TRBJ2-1	TGTGCCAGCAGCCCACACTCGGGACTAGTTATCAGCCCGTTCTTC	CASSPHSGLVISPFF
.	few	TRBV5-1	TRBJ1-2	TGCGCCAGCAGCTTGGGTCAGGGGAGCTATGGCTACACCTTC	CASSLGQGSYGYTF
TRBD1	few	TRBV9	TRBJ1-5	TGTGCCAGCAGCGACAGGGGAAACCAGCCCCAGCATTTT	CASSDRGNQPQHF
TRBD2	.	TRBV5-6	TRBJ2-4	TGTGCCAGCAGCTTGCGACTAGCGGGAGGGCCGGGTAAAAACATTCAGTACTTC	CASSLRLAGGPGKNIQYF
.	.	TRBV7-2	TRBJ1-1	TGTGCCAGCAGCTTAGGAGGAAGGGGCGCCGAAGCTTTCTTT	CASSLGGRGAEAFF
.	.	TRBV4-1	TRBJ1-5	TGCGCCAGCAGCTTGACAGGATTTAATCAGCCCCAGCATTTT	CASSLTGFNQPQHF
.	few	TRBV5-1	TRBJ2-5	TGCGCCAGCAGCTCAGGGCCCCTCGGGCAAGAGACCCAGTACTTC	CASSSGPLGQETQYF
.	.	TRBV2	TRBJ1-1	TGTGCCAGCACTAGGGACACCGCTAGCACTGAAGCTTTCTTT	CASTRDTASTEAFF
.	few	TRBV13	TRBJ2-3	TGTGCCAGCAGCTTAGGGACATTTTCCACAGATACGCAGTATTTT	CASSLGTFSTDTQYF
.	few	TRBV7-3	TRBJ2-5	TGTGCCAGCAGCCCAACTACCGGTGAGACCCAGTACTTC	CASSPTTGETQYF
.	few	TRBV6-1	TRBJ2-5	TGTGCCAGCAGTGAACTCTGGCAGCGGTTCCAAGAGACCCAGTACTTC	CASSELWQRFQETQYF
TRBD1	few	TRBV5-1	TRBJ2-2	TGCGCCAACAGACAGGGACCCACCGGGGAGCTGTTTTTT	CANRQGPTGELFF
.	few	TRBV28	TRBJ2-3	TGTGCCAGCAGTTTATACGGGAGCACAGATACGCAGTATTTT	CASSLYGSTDTQYF
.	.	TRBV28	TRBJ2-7	TGTGCCAGCAGCGAAGCTAACTACGAGCAGTACTTC	CASSEANYEQYF
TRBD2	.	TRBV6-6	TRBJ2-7	TGTGCCAGCAGCTTCGGACTAGCGGGGGCCTACGAGCAGTACTTC	CASSFGLAGAYEQYF
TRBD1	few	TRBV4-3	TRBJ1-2	TGCGCCAGCAGCCAAGAACTACAGGGGCGTAATTTTGGGGGCTACACCTTC	CASSQELQGRNFGGYTF
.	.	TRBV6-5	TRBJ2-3	TGTGCCAGCAGGCAGACTGTTACAGATACGCAGTATTTT	CASRQTVTDTQYF
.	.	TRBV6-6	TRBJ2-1	TGTGCCAGCAGTTACTCTGGAGGGGCCCTCATCAATGAGCAGTTCTTC	CASSYSGGALINEQFF
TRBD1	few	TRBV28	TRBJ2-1	TGTGCCAGCCGAGACAGGGGGCCCTTCAATGAGCAGTTCTTC	CASRDRGPFNEQFF
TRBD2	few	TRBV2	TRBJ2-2	TGTGCCAGCAGGAGGTGGCGGGAGGGCCTTGGCGGGGAGCTGTTTTTT	CASRRWREGLGGELFF
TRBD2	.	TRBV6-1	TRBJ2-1	TGTGCCAGCAGTGAAGTGAGCGGGACCTACAATGAGCAGTTCTTC	CASSEVSGTYNEQFF
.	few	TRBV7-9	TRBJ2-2	TGTGCCAGCAGCCCGCTGCCGGAGGGGATCACCGGGGAGCTGTTTTTT	CASSPLPEGITGELFF
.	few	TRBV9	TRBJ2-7	TGTGCCAGCAGCGTAGGAACGGGGGTCCACGAGCAGTACTTC	CASSVGTGVHEQYF
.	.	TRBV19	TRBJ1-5	TGTGCCAGTAGTTGGACAGCCTATAGCAATCAGCCCCAGCATTTT	CASSWTAYSNQPQHF
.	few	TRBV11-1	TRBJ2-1	TGTGCCAGCAGCTTATTTCTCGCGGACACAATGTTCTTC	CASSLFLADTMFF
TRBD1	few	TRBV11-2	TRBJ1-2	TGTGCCAGCAGACAACTAAGACAGGGAACCTCTAACTATGGCTACACCTTC	CASRQLRQGTSNYGYTF
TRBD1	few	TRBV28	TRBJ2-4	TGTGCCAGCAGTTTATGGTGGGGACAGGCGATCCAGGTTTCCAAAAACATTCAGTACTTC	CASSLWWGQAIQVSKNIQYF
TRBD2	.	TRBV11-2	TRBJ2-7	TGTGCCAGCAGCCGAGGGACTAGCGGGATCGGCGAGCAGTACTTC	CASSRGTSGIGEQYF
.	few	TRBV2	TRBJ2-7	TGTGCCAGCAGTGAACAGGGGGGAGCTCGGGAGCAGTACTTC	CASSEQGGAREQYF
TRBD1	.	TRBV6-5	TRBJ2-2	TGTGCCAGCAGTTACTTCCAGGGGGCCGGGGAGCTGTTTTTT	CASSYFQGAGELFF
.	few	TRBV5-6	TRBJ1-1	TGTGCCAGCGACCGATTACGGGAGAACACTGAAGCTTTCTTT	CASDRLRENTEAFF